This T cell receptor (beta chain) was recovered during a study of beta chain features in type 1 diabetes (dated by TCRdb to the late 2010s). Broadly, across the study: Mean age, gender distribution, total cell number and subset yield did not differ between patients and healthy donors. Naive and central memory subsets were obtained from all 30 or so donors, but regulatory and stem cell-like memory subsets were isolated from only 8 patients and 8 healthy donors. In the study, TCRB repertoires of sorted circulating CD4+ T cell subsets from recently diagnosed type 1 diabetes patients were compared with those of matched healthy donors. A total of about 110,000,000 sorted cells were examined across all samples, and a strong correlation was observed between cell number per subset and RNA yield. Broader findings and caveats from the paper: Type 1 diabetes patients showed a moderate but significant shortening of TCRB CDR3 length in all four CD4+ subsets. Because the HLA sub-analyses included only small numbers of individuals, any influence of HLA type on TCRB rearrangement was left unresolved. PCR may preferentially amplify shorter templates, but because patient and control samples were amplified and corrected together, any resulting skew would affect both groups equally. At VDJ recombination sites, type 1 diabetes patients had fewer insertions and more deleted nucleotides, which implies abnormalities in thymic rearrangement. Sequencing cDNA rather than genomic DNA could over-represent highly expressing activated cells, although activation and CD3 levels did not differ between groups. Naive, central memory and regulatory TCRB repertoires appeared to be more similar among patients than among healthy donors.

Worth noting for this clone: The target of this receptor is not known. Base qualities are not recorded, but no much larger clone differs from it by a single base.

All of the isolated RNA was reverse transcribed with the High Capacity cDNA Reverse Transcription Kit, so expressed TCRB transcripts were sequenced. Deep immunoSEQ sequencing was applied to naive, central memory and regulatory T cell samples, giving an average of about 3.57 million total reads per sample. Sorted cells were lysed in RLT buffer and RNA was extracted with DNase-treated RNeasy Micro or Mini kits, depending on cell number. Each cell subset was processed separately to prevent cross-contamination, with patient and healthy donor samples processed together. The immunoSEQ multiplex PCR was used to amplify TCRB sequences from cDNA, yielding 87-bp fragments that span the CDR3 region. Amplicons were sequenced on the Illumina HiSeq platform. The published analysis was carried out like this. Synthetic template baselines were used to correct PCR bias computationally, reads within Hamming distance 2 were collapsed together, and singletons that could not be merged were discarded. Reads were aligned to IMGT to assign V, D and J genes, CDR3 length, and insertions or deletions at six rearrangement sites. Within each subset, clonotype counts were normalized to sorted cell number, after which true diversity and Gini coefficients were computed with the tcR R package. The overlap coefficient, calculated on TCRB nucleotide sequences, was used to measure repertoire sharing. Out-of-frame TCRB sequences from naive cells were analyzed to stand in for the pre-selection repertoire. As stored in TCRdb, this immuneACCESS dataset retains in-frame rearrangements with V and J assigned. A fraction of the clones does not appear; measured against another copy, unresolved V genes explain less than half of the discrepancy, and the remainder lacks a known reason. D and trimming come from the DNA, and the V and J calls and clone size come from that table. The sample yields hundreds of thousands of clones; roughly 15% were counted once. Approximately 0.087% of the sample comes from the top ten.

Each donor gave one peripheral blood draw, roughly 120 mL on average, collected into heparinised tubes. Naive, central memory, regulatory and stem cell-like memory CD4+ T cells were sorted on a BD FACSAria II using a panel including CD45RO, CCR7, CD25, CD127, CD95 and CD27. Purity was above 95% for every sorted population. PBMCs were isolated right away by Lymphoprep density gradient centrifugation and were stained directly, without culture. To minimize batch effects, samples were stained and sorted in pairs, one healthy donor with one patient per experiment. V and J lose 5 bases and 6 bases, and a span of 9 bases separates them. CDR1 SGHTA and CDR2 FQGNSA are derived from the germline V gene. Reading from cysteine to phenylalanine, the CDR3 counts 12 amino acids. The read is trimmed to its CDR3 DNA, 36 bases read in frame from base 1.

This chain is built from TRBV7-2 and TRBJ2-3; tentative D gene TRBD2, with 5 bases matching. The receptor was isolated from a man between 18 and 29 years old in good health. Sample: naive CD4+ T cells from blood. This specimen's cell subset or site label, interpreted: true naive CD4+ T cells. In nucleotides, the sequence is TGTGCCAGCAGCCCGCCGGGGGATACGCAGTATTTT. This encodes CASSPPGDTQYF.